In this sample, the clone carrying this T cell receptor (delta chain) turned up many times. The sample belongs to a study of γδ T cells in repeated Plasmodium falciparum infection. Study details: Age- and gender-matched Australian children served as comparison for malaria-exposed Malian children.

Both TRG and TRD chains were sequenced from each sorted sample. TCRdb re-called the multiplex PCR reads using CATT. This sample has around 89,000 delta-chain clones, with approximately 1.5% found just once. The clonotype comes from a pool of human donors (malaria-infected and uninfected, not separated). The sequencing input was gamma-delta T cells from blood.

The CDR3 region has the DNA TGTGCCTCTTTAATTTCCGACTTCGGGTTACTGGGGACTCACACCGATAAACTCATCTTT. It yields the protein CASLISDFGLLGTHTDKLIF. The rearrangement uses TRDV3 and TRDJ1; 7 bases line up with TRDD3. The CDR3 runs to 20 residues. Germline V gene sequence: CDR1 TVYSNPD, CDR2 GDNSRS (reference sequence). Losses at the gene ends were 4 bases for V and 0 bases for J; bases not matched to a gene: 26.